The TCR beta chain described here comes from a study of cytomegalovirus exposure and HLA in healthy donors. Overall study findings and caveats: The authors enumerated some 160 TCR beta chains as linked to cytomegalovirus. About 90% or about 30% of the time was how often most TCR beta V segments were productive, according to an earlier analysis. An analysis that came later showed most CMV-associated TCR beta chains appearing HLA-restricted.

CDR1 and CDR2 from the germline V gene are MDHEN and SYDVKM. Trimming stripped 6 bases from V and 4 bases from J, with 22 bases between. This CDR3 has 17 amino acids. The PCR employed 60 Vbeta primers together with 13 Jbeta primers. Produced via immunoSEQ multiplex PCR; TCRdb's table is partial and in-frame only. The sample lists around 200,000 clones; roughly 80% were seen once. On this clone itself: What it binds is not known.

The receptor was derived from a girl aged 5-17 years in good health and CMV-seronegative. The gene calls are TRBV28 and TRBJ1-5; TRBD1 might be the D (5 bases). Sequenced: PBMCs. CDR3 DNA: TGTGCCAGCAGCCACTCCCCCCTAGGGGTGGGGAATCAGCCCCAGCATTTT. This gives the protein CASSHSPLGVGNQPQHF.